A single TCR beta chain is shown here with its context. Its antigen is unidentified. CDR3 length: 20 amino acids. V lost 6 bases to trimming and J lost 1 base; unmatched junction nucleotides: 17. Germline V gene sequence: CDR1 MGHRA, CDR2 YSYEKL. This specimen comes from a study of regulatory T cells in long-lasting Graves disease. Through Arm-PCR of CDR3 regions and iRepertoire HTBI primers, TCR beta libraries were built. TCRdb reanalysed the multiplex PCR reads using MiXCR and keeps one entry per CDR3 protein. Among more than 650,000 distinct CDR3 sequences, about 32% were seen once, and the ten largest hold roughly 41%. Points from the study as a whole: Favored gene segments in persistent disease were TRBV28, TRBJ1-2 and TRBJ2-5. Among persistent patients, a larger number of public clonotypes were shared (about 3,000) than among newly diagnosed patients (around 980).

Sample time point: persistent/refractory GD, antithyroid drugs over 5 years with positive TRAb. Preparation of the TCR library used RNA extracted from PBMCs. Patient provenance is recorded as an endocrinology department in Xi'an, China. The chain uses TRBV4-1 and TRBJ2-2, with 10 bases aligning to TRBD2. The specimen comprised peripheral blood mononuclear cells (PBMCs), sampled when the disease was refractory, from a patient treated with antithyroid drugs. The clonotype was recovered from a female donor with Graves disease. The CDR3 DNA reads as TGCGCCAGCAGACCCGGGGGTCTTACTAGCGGGACGGGGAACACCGGGGAGCTGTTTTTT. Its protein is CASRPGGLTSGTGNTGELFF.